This T cell receptor beta chain was captured in a study of cytomegalovirus exposure and HLA in healthy donors. Overall study: T cells numbering around 170 million yielded fewer than 140 million unique TCR beta sequences in an earlier analysis. Overall study findings and caveats: Further analysis, carried out later, found HLA-associated TCR beta chains more clonally expanded than equally common other chains.

Researchers ran the PCR with 60 Vbeta and 13 Jbeta primers. TCRdb's table, derived via immunoSEQ multiplex PCR, lists solely in-frame clones and lacks some. The listing contains 70,000 to 100,000 clones. As concerns this clone: Its cognate antigen is unknown.

The CDR3 extends over 15 amino acids. The ends lost 5 bases at V and 0 bases at J; junction bases unmatched: 5. CDR1 and CDR2 (germline): SGHVS, FQNEAQ. This sequence joins TRBV7-8 and TRBJ2-5; 8 bases align to TRBD1. This TCR derives from a man aged 18 to 29 in good health and CMV-seropositive. The specimen was PBMCs. The DNA for the CDR3 is TGTGCCAGCAGCCCAGGGGGCGGTTACCAAGAGACCCAGTACTTC. Translation gives CASSPGGGYQETQYF.